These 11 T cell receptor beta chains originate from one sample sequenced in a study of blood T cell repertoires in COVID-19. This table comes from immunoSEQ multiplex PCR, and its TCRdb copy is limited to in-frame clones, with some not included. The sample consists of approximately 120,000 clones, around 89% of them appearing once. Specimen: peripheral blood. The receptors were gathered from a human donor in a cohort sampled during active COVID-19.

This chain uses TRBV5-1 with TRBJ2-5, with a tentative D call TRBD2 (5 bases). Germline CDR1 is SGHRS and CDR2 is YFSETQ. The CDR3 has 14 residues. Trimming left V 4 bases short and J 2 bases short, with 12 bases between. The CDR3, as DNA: TGCGCCAGCAGCCAATTTCCGGGACAAGAGACCCAGTACTTC. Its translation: CASSQFPGQETQYF. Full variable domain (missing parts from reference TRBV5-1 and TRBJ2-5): KAGVTQTPRYLIKTRGQQVTLSCSPISGHRSVSWYQQTPGQGLQFLFEYFSETQRNKGNFPGRFSGRQFSNSRSEMNVSTLELGDSALYLCASSQFPGQETQYFGPGTRLLVL.

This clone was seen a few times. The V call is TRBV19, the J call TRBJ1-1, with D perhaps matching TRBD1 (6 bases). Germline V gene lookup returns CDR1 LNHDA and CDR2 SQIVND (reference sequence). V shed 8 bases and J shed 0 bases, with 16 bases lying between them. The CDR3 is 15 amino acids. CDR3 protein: CASVPGGLMNTEAFF. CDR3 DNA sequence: TGTGCCAGTGTCCCGGGGGGGCTAATGAACACTGAAGCTTTCTTT.

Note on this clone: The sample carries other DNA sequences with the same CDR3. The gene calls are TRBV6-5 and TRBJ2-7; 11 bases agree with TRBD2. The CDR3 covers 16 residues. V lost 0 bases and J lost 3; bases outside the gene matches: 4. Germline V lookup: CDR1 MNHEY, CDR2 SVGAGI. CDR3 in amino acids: CASSYSLAGGYYEQYF. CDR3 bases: TGTGCCAGCAGTTACTCTCTAGCGGGGGGCTACTACGAGCAGTACTTC.

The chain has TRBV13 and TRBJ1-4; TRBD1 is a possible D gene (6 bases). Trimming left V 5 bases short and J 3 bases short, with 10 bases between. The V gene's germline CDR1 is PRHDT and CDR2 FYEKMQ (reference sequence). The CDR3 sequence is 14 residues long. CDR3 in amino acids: CASSKYRANEKLFF. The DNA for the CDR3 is TGTGCCAGCAGCAAGTACAGGGCTAATGAAAAACTGTTTTTT.

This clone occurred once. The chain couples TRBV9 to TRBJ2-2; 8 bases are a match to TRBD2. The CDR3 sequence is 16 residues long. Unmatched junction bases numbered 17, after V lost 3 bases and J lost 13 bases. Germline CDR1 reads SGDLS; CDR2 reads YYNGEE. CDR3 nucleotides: TGTGCCAGCAGCGCCTCCCCTACTAGCGGAGGGGTGGGGCTGTTTTTT. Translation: CASSASPTSGGVGLFF.

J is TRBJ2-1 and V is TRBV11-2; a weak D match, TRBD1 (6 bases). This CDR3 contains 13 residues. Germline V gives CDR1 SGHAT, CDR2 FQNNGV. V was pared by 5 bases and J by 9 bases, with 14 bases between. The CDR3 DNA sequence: TGTGCCAGCAGCCAGAAACAGGGCGCTGAGCAGTTCTTC. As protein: CASSQKQGAEQFF. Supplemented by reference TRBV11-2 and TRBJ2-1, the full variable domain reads EAGVAQSPRYKIIEKRQSVAFWCNPISGHATLYWYQQILGQGPKLLIQFQNNGVVDDSQLPKDRFSAERLKGVDSTLKIQPAKLEDSAVYLCASSQKQGAEQFFGPGTRLTVL.

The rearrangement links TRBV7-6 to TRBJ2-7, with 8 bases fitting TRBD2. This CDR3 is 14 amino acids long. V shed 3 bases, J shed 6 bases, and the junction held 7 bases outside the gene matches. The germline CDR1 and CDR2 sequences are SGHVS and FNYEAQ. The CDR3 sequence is CASSLRDGRVEQYF. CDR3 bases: TGTGCCAGCAGCTTGAGGGACGGGAGGGTCGAGCAGTACTTC.

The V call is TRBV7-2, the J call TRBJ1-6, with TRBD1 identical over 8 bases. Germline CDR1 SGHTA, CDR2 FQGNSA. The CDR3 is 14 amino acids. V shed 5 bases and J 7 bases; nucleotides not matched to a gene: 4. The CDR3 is CASSKQGGNSPLHF. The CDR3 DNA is TGTGCCAGCAGCAAACAGGGGGGGAATTCACCCCTCCACTTT. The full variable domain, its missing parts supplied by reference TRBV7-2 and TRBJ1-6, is GAGVSQSPSNKVTEKGKDVELRCDPISGHTALYWYRQSLGQGLEFLIYFQGNSAPDKSGLPSDRFSAERTGGSVSTLTIQRTQQEDSAVYLCASSKQGGNSPLHFGNGTRLTVT.

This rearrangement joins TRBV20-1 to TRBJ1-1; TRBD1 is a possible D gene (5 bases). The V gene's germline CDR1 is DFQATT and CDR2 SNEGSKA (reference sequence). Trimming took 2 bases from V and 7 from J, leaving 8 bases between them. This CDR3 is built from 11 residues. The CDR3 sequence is CSARRGNEAFF. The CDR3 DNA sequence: TGCAGTGCTAGAAGGGGAAATGAAGCTTTCTTT.

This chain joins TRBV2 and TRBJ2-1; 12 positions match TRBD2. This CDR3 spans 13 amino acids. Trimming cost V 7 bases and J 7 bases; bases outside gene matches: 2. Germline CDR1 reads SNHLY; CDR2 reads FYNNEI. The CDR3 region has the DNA TGTGCCAGCAAGACTAGCGGGAGAAATGAGCAGTTCTTC. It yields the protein CASKTSGRNEQFF.

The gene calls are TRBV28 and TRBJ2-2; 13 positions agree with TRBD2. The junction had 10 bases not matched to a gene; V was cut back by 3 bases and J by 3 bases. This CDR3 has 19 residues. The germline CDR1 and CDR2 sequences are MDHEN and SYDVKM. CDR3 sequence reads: CASSFSLRLAGGDTGELFF. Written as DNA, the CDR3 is TGTGCCAGCAGTTTTTCCCTCCGACTAGCGGGAGGTGACACCGGGGAGCTGTTTTTT.